The 20 T cell receptor beta chains below all came from one sample that was sequenced in a study of identical twins. One entry per CDR3 protein results from TCRdb running MiXCR on the 5' RACE reads. The sample consists of fewer than 250,000 distinct CDR3 sequences, roughly 7% of them appearing once. These sequences were also reported in another study, on yellow fever vaccine responses in identical twins.

The specimen sequenced was memory (CD45RO+) T cells sorted from blood. The receptors stem from a woman between 18 and 29 years old in good health.

V is TRBV9 and J is TRBJ1-5; TRBD1 is a possible D gene (5 bases). This CDR3 is built from 16 residues. Trimming left V 0 bases short and J 4 bases short, with 14 bases between. The germline CDR1 and CDR2 sequences are SGDLS and YYNGEE. The CDR3 loop is CASSVGEGLLNQPQHF. The DNA for the CDR3 is TGTGCCAGCAGCGTAGGGGAGGGGCTCCTTAATCAGCCCCAGCATTTT.

The rearrangement joins TRBV7-9 to TRBJ2-1; D not certain. Germline V gene sequence: CDR1 SEHNR, CDR2 FQNEAQ (reference sequence). Trimming stripped 3 bases from V and 1 base from J, with 10 bases between. The CDR3 runs 15 residues. The CDR3, as DNA: TGTGCCAGCAGCTTCCCACGTGGTTCCTACAATGAGCAGTTCTTC. Translating it yields CASSFPRGSYNEQFF.

The rearrangement uses TRBV9 and TRBJ2-3; 7 positions match TRBD2. Germline V gene lookup returns CDR1 SGDLS and CDR2 YYNGEE. Trimming took 4 bases from V and 6 from J; bases not matched to a gene: 17. This CDR3 contains 17 residues. Here the CDR3 reads CASSPHAGSGIADTQYF. In nucleotides, the CDR3 is TGTGCCAGCAGCCCCCACGCCGGAAGCGGGATAGCTGATACGCAGTATTTT.

This clonotype was detected only a few times. V usage is TRBV3-1 and J usage is TRBJ2-1, with D unclear. CDR1 and CDR2 from the germline V gene are LGHDT and YNNKEL (reference sequence). V shed 4 bases and J shed 0 bases, with 13 bases lying between them. The CDR3 extends over 16 amino acids. CDR3 nucleotide sequence: TGTGCCAGCAGCCGACTCCACCCAGGCTCCTACAATGAGCAGTTCTTC. Encoded protein: CASSRLHPGSYNEQFF.

The table lists this clonotype with many counts. The chain combines TRBV7-9 with TRBJ1-4, with D maybe TRBD1 (5 bases). The germline V gene has CDR1 SEHNR and CDR2 FQNEAQ (reference sequence). There are 13 residues in the CDR3. The ends were cut back, 6 bases at V and 7 bases at J, with 12 bases in the middle. CDR3 in DNA: TGTGCCAGCAGATCAACCGGGGGTGAAAAACTGTTTTTT. It specifies CASRSTGGEKLFF.

This rearrangement joins TRBV7-6 to TRBJ2-1; 7 bases fit TRBD1. Germline V gene lookup returns CDR1 SGHVS and CDR2 FNYEAQ. This CDR3 is 14 amino acids long. J lost 8 bases, V lost 1 base, and 5 bases had no gene match. CDR3 in amino acids: CASSLVQGLDEQFF. The CDR3 region has the DNA TGTGCCAGCAGCTTAGTACAGGGGCTGGATGAGCAGTTCTTC. The whole variable domain, filled in from reference TRBV7-6 and TRBJ2-1, reads GAGVSQSPRYKVTKRGQDVALRCDPISGHVSLYWYRQALGQGPEFLTYFNYEAQQDKSGLPNDRFSAERPEGSISTLTIQRTEQRDSAMYRCASSLVQGLDEQFFGPGTRLTVL.

The V call is TRBV24-1, the J call TRBJ2-1; D may be TRBD1 (5 bases). This CDR3 region has 18 residues. V was pared by 7 bases and J by 5 bases, with 26 bases between. CDR1 is KGHDR, CDR2 SFDVKD, per germline. The CDR3: CATSQNPQTASGNNEQFF. The DNA of the CDR3 is TGTGCCACCAGCCAAAACCCCCAGACAGCGAGTGGGAACAATGAGCAGTTCTTC.

This clonotype was detected only a few times. J is TRBJ2-7 and V is TRBV20-1; 11 nucleotides agree with TRBD1. Germline values: CDR1 DFQATT, CDR2 SNEGSKA (reference sequence). This CDR3 contains 14 residues. V gave up 6 bases and J gave up 2 bases; unmatched junction bases: 6. The CDR3 is CSATGTGGTYEQYV. The CDR3 DNA sequence: TGCAGTGCCACCGGGACAGGGGGTACCTACGAGCAGTACGTC.

This clonotype was picked up many times. The rearrangement uses TRBV12-3 or TRBV12-4 and TRBJ1-6; 9 positions match TRBD1. The CDR3 totals 15 residues. V was pared by 6 bases and J by 6 bases, with 6 bases of the junction left unmatched. DNA of the CDR3: TGTGCCAGCAGGATGTGGGACAGGGTTAATTCACCCCTCCACTTT. Its protein is CASRMWDRVNSPLHF.

This clonotype appeared a few times. The chain carries TRBV29-1 and TRBJ1-1; D is possibly TRBD1 (6 bases). CDR3 length: 12 residues. Germline CDR1 is SQVTM and CDR2 is ANQGSEA. Trimming cost V 7 bases and J 9 bases, with 18 bases left between them. Here the CDR3 DNA reads TGCAGCGGTCTACAGGGAGGCGGGAAAGCTTTCTTT. Its translation is CSGLQGGGKAFF.

The chain links TRBV10-2 to TRBJ1-2; D possibly corresponds to TRBD1 (6 bases). Trimming removed 5 bases from V and 5 bases from J, with 18 bases in between. The germline CDR1 and CDR2 sequences are WSHSY and SAAADI. The CDR3 has 15 amino acids. This CDR3 is CASSPWSSGEYGYTF. CDR3 nucleotides: TGCGCCAGCAGTCCTTGGAGCTCAGGGGAGTATGGCTACACCTTC.

This clonotype was found many times. The chain links TRBV2 to TRBJ2-1; 12 bases are a match to TRBD2. Losses at the gene ends were 5 bases for V and 5 bases for J; bases not matched to a gene: 4. The germline V gene encodes CDR1 SNHLY and CDR2 FYNNEI. The CDR3 length is 15 residues. This chain's CDR3 is CASSRTSGDNNEQFF. The DNA of the CDR3 is TGTGCCAGCAGTCGGACTAGCGGGGACAACAATGAGCAGTTCTTC. Filled out from reference TRBV2 and TRBJ2-1, the complete variable domain reads EPEVTQTPSHQVTQMGQEVILRCVPISNHLYFYWYRQILGQKVEFLVSFYNNEISEKSEIFDDQFSVERPDGSNFTLKIRSTKLEDSAMYFCASSRTSGDNNEQFFGPGTRLTVL.

In its sample, this clonotype was seen a few times. This chain links TRBV12-3 or TRBV12-4 with TRBJ1-6, with 9 bases identical to TRBD1. This CDR3 is built from 15 residues. Trimming removed 7 bases from V and 5 bases from J; junction bases left unmatched: 6. CDR3 sequence reads: CASTVTGGNNSPLHF. Written as DNA, the CDR3 is TGTGCCAGCACCGTGACAGGGGGGAATAATTCACCCCTCCACTTT.

Many counts were recorded for this clonotype. This may be a read error, as it is one base from a much larger clone. This sequence joins TRBV11-2 and TRBJ2-2; no clear D. V lost 5 bases to trimming and J lost 0 bases, with 7 bases between them. The germline V gene has CDR1 SGHAT and CDR2 FQNNGV. The CDR3 extends over 14 amino acids. The CDR3 DNA sequence: TGTGCCAGCAGCCAAAAGGCGAACACCGGGGAGCTGTTTTTT. Residues: CASSQKANTGELFF.

In this sample, this clonotype turned up many times. The J gene is TRBJ1-1, the V gene TRBV20-1, with no clear D. CDR1 is DFQATT and CDR2 is SNEGSKA in the germline V gene (reference sequence). Trimming shortened V by 0 bases and J by 0 bases, and 8 bases separated the two germline ends. The CDR3 consists of 14 residues. The DNA of the CDR3 is TGCAGTGCTAGAGACCCCCTAATGAACACTGAAGCTTTCTTT. Its translation: CSARDPLMNTEAFF.

This clonotype appeared many times. J is TRBJ1-2 and V is TRBV3-1; 8 bases line up with TRBD1. From germline, CDR1 is LGHDT and CDR2 YNNKEL (reference sequence). V lost 3 bases, J lost 6 bases, and 3 bases stayed unmatched. The CDR3 length is 13 residues. The chain's CDR3 is CASSHDRGDGYTF. As DNA, the CDR3 is TGTGCCAGCAGCCACGACAGGGGTGATGGCTACACCTTC.

This clonotype was counted at least ten times. The chain uses TRBV9 and TRBJ1-1; 10 bases are shared with TRBD1. CDR1 is SGDLS, CDR2 YYNGEE, per germline. CDR3 length: 14 amino acids. Trimming at V came to 3 bases and at J to 3 bases, leaving 2 bases not matched to a gene. The CDR3 region has the DNA TGTGCCAGCAGCGCGGGACAGGGGCACACTGAAGCTTTCTTT. Encoded protein: CASSAGQGHTEAFF.

In this sample, this clonotype turned up many times. The chain couples TRBV7-2 to TRBJ2-3; D remains ambiguous. CDR1 is SGHTA, CDR2 FQGNSA, per germline. There are 12 residues in the CDR3. The V and J ends lost 1 base and 5 bases respectively, with 4 bases between them. The CDR3, as DNA: TGTGCCAGCAGCTTAGTGGGAGATACGCAGTATTTT. It encodes CASSLVGDTQYF.

This clonotype was recorded at least ten times. CDR3 amino acids: CSVVLGGDYEQYF. The CDR3, as DNA: TGCAGCGTTGTTTTGGGTGGCGACTACGAGCAGTACTTC. The rearrangement uses TRBV29-1 and TRBJ2-7; D gene unclear. V dropped 4 bases and J dropped 3 bases, with 13 bases sitting between them. CDR1 and CDR2 from the germline V gene are SQVTM and ANQGSEA. The CDR3 has 13 residues.

There are a few counts of this clonotype. The chain links TRBV28 to TRBJ2-7, with TRBD1 identical over 7 bases. The CDR3 is 14 amino acids. CDR1 and CDR2 (germline): MDHEN, SYDVKM. The junction had 12 bases not matched to a gene; V was cut back by 7 bases and J by 6 bases. CDR3 sequence (DNA): TGTGCCAGCACTCCGACAGGGAGCGTTTTCGAGCAGTACGTC. Translating gives CASTPTGSVFEQYV.